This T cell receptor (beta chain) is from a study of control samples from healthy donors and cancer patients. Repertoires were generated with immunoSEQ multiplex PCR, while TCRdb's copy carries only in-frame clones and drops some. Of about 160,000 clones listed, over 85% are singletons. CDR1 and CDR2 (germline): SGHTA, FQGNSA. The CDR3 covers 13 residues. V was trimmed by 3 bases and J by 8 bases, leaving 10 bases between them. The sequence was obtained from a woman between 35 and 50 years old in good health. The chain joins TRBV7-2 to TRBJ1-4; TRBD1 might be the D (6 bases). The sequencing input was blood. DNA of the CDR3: TGTGCCAGCAGCTTTCTAGGGGGGGAAAAACTGTTTTTT. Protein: CASSFLGGEKLFF.